The 30 T cell receptor beta chains below come from one sample, sequenced in a study of CD8+ T cells in alopecia areata. After isolation, RNA underwent reverse transcription to generate cDNA as the sequencing template. Only in-frame clones appear in the TCRdb table, and some are missing; sequencing was by immunoSEQ multiplex PCR. The sample comprises about 150,000 clones, 45% to 55% of which are singletons, and approximately 19% rests with the top ten. The source was CD8+ T cells sorted from blood, collected at week 0. Every receptor here comes from a human donor with alopecia areata.

The chain recombines TRBV10-2 with TRBJ2-3; D is unclear. CDR1 is WSHSY, CDR2 SAAADI, per germline. This CDR3 contains 11 residues. V lost 0 bases, J lost 7 bases, and 2 bases lay in between. The CDR3 region has the DNA TGCGCCAGCAGTGAGTCTTATACGCAGTATTTT. This gives the protein CASSESYTQYF.

This clone was counted between two and nine times. The chain carries TRBV7-8 and TRBJ2-1, with 9 nucleotides matching TRBD1. Germline V gives CDR1 SGHVS, CDR2 FQNEAQ. The CDR3 length is 16 residues. The junction had 13 bases not matched to a gene; V was cut back by 7 bases and J by 6 bases. The CDR3 nucleotides are TGTGCCAGCACCGAATTCGGGACAGGGCACAGCAATGAGCAGTTCTTC. Its translation: CASTEFGTGHSNEQFF.

The chain uses TRBV4-1 and TRBJ1-1, with D unresolved. The CDR3 is 15 residues long. The germline V and J ends were trimmed by 1 base and 4 bases, with 13 bases remaining between them. Germline-derived CDR1 and CDR2 are MGHRA and YSYEKL. This chain's CDR3 is CASSQVNSPGTEAFF. The CDR3 bases are TGCGCCAGCAGCCAAGTTAACAGCCCGGGCACTGAAGCTTTCTTT.

CDR3 amino acids: CASSQDWTGENQPQHF. The CDR3, as DNA: TGCGCCAGCAGCCAAGACTGGACAGGGGAAAATCAGCCCCAGCATTTT. The V gene is TRBV4-3, the J gene TRBJ1-5, with 9 bases lining up with TRBD1. The germline CDR1 and CDR2 sequences are LGHNA and YSLEER. V gave up 0 bases and J gave up 4 bases; unmatched junction bases: 4. This CDR3 spans 16 amino acids.

The chain is built from TRBV15 and TRBJ1-1; D possibly corresponds to TRBD1 (6 bases). Per the germline V gene, CDR1 is LNHNV and CDR2 is YYDKDF (reference sequence). The V and J ends lost 3 bases and 0 bases respectively, with 17 bases between them. The CDR3 is 17 amino acids. CDR3 in amino acids: CATSSERGAPVNTEAFF. The CDR3 nucleotides read TGTGCCACCAGCAGTGAACGGGGGGCTCCCGTGAACACTGAAGCTTTCTTT.

V and J are TRBV6-4 and TRBJ2-1; D perhaps matches TRBD1 (5 bases). V lost 2 bases to trimming and J lost 10 bases, with 15 bases between them. The CDR3 is 14 amino acids. The V gene's germline CDR1 is MRHNA and CDR2 SNTAGT. The CDR3 DNA reads TGTGCCAGCAGTGACCGGGCAGGGCTTATGGAGCAGTTCTTC. Translating it yields CASSDRAGLMEQFF.

The V gene is TRBV6-5, the J gene TRBJ1-3; D gene uncertain. CDR3 length: 16 amino acids. Germline CDR1 and CDR2: MNHEY and SVGAGI. V shed 0 bases and J shed 0 bases, with 9 bases lying between them. This CDR3 reads CASSYSPEVSGNTIYF. The CDR3 region has the DNA TGTGCCAGCAGTTACTCACCGGAAGTCTCTGGAAACACCATATATTTT.

The chain couples TRBV5-6 to TRBJ2-7; TRBD1 matches at 7 bases. Germline V gene lookup returns CDR1 SGHDT and CDR2 YYEEEE. Trimming removed 0 bases from V and 3 bases from J; junction bases left unmatched: 3. The CDR3 runs 14 residues. This CDR3 is CASSLVRGLYEQYF. The DNA of the CDR3 is TGTGCCAGCAGCTTGGTAAGGGGGCTCTACGAGCAGTACTTC.

The table lists this clone with a count of one. This chain uses TRBV11-2 with TRBJ2-7; tentative D call: TRBD2 (5 bases). The CDR3 consists of 14 residues. V shed 0 bases and J shed 2 bases, with 8 bases lying between them. Germline assignment: CDR1 SGHAT and CDR2 FQNNGV. CDR3 sequence reads: CASSLDPGTYEQYF. DNA for the CDR3: TGTGCCAGCAGCTTAGATCCGGGAACCTACGAGCAGTACTTC.

The chain joins TRBV4-3 to TRBJ2-5, with a tentative D call TRBD1 (6 bases). The CDR3 consists of 15 residues. V was shortened by 1 base and J by 4 bases, with 13 bases between the two germline ends. Germline V gives CDR1 LGHNA, CDR2 YSLEER. The CDR3 coding sequence is TGCGCCAGCAGCCAAGTGTCAGGGGAAGGAGAGACCCAGTACTTC. Translating it yields CASSQVSGEGETQYF.

The chain uses TRBV18 and TRBJ2-1; 7 bases map to TRBD1. There are 15 residues in the CDR3. J lost 7 bases, V lost 3 bases, and 9 bases had no gene match. Germline values: CDR1 KGHSH, CDR2 LQKENI. CDR3 in amino acids: CASSPLTGEANEQFF. In nucleotides, the CDR3 is TGTGCCAGCTCACCGTTAACAGGGGAAGCGAATGAGCAGTTCTTC.

The chain carries TRBV6-6 and TRBJ2-3; the match to TRBD1 covers 10 bases. Germline V gene sequence: CDR1 MNHNY, CDR2 SVGAGI (reference sequence). V dropped 7 bases and J dropped 3; count of bases not matched to a gene: 10. The CDR3 totals 16 residues. The CDR3 bases are TGTGCCAGCAACCCCAACCCGGGACAGGGGACAGATACGCAGTATTTT. Protein product: CASNPNPGQGTDTQYF.

The CDR3 DNA is TGCAGCGTTCCCTATTACAATGAGCAGTTCTTC. This encodes CSVPYYNEQFF. The V call is TRBV29-1, the J call TRBJ2-1, with D unclear. This CDR3 contains 11 residues. Germline lookup yields CDR1 SQVTM and CDR2 ANQGSEA. V was trimmed by 5 bases and J by 4 bases, leaving 6 bases between them.

The chain carries TRBV7-8 and TRBJ1-1; D uncertain. The germline V and J ends were trimmed by 1 base and 3 bases, with 15 bases remaining between them. This CDR3 is 16 amino acids long. The germline V gene has CDR1 SGHVS and CDR2 FQNEAQ. CDR3 residues: CASSLGGRGFDTEAFF. The CDR3 DNA sequence: TGTGCCAGCAGCTTAGGAGGTCGGGGTTTTGACACTGAAGCTTTCTTT.

In DNA, the CDR3 is TGTGCCAGTAGTGCCGGAGGGTCCGAAGCTTTCTTT. It translates to CASSAGGSEAFF. The chain uses TRBV19 and TRBJ1-1; D not resolved. The CDR3 consists of 12 residues. Trimming took off 5 bases at V and 8 bases at J, with 12 bases between the two ends. Germline-derived CDR1 and CDR2 are LNHDA and SQIVND (reference sequence).

This clone was observed a single time. This chain joins TRBV20-1 and TRBJ2-4, with a tentative D call TRBD2 (6 bases). Trimming took 5 bases from V and 6 from J, leaving 8 bases between them. Germline V gene sequence: CDR1 DFQATT, CDR2 SNEGSKA (reference sequence). This CDR3 contains 11 residues. As DNA, the CDR3 is TGCAGTGCTGGAGCGGGAAACATTCAGTACTTC. Its protein product is CSAGAGNIQYF.

A remark on this clone: This could be a read error, since a much larger clone is one nucleotide away. The J gene is TRBJ2-5, the V gene TRBV6-5, with unresolved D. CDR1 MNHEY and CDR2 SVGAGI come from the germline V gene. V gave up 6 bases and J gave up 5 bases, with 13 bases separating them. The CDR3 has 13 residues. The CDR3 coding sequence is TGTGCCAGCAGCCCCGGAGTAGGGGAGACCCAGTACTTC. Translated: CASSPGVGETQYF.

The sample holds a few counts of this clone. This chain connects TRBV4-3 to TRBJ2-3; D not resolved. Trimming removed 0 bases at V and 1 base at J, with 8 bases between. Germline lookup yields CDR1 LGHNA and CDR2 YSLEER. The CDR3 is 15 residues long. CDR3 sequence: CASSQDPYRTDTQYF. In DNA, the CDR3 is TGCGCCAGCAGCCAAGATCCCTACCGCACAGATACGCAGTATTTT.

This clone has a handful of counts. The genes are TRBV4-3 and TRBJ2-1; 12 bases are shared with TRBD2. CDR1 is LGHNA, CDR2 YSLEER, per germline. This CDR3 comprises 16 residues. V lost 1 base, J lost 5 bases, and 3 bases stayed unmatched. CDR3: CASSQGTSGADNEQFF. The CDR3 DNA reads TGCGCCAGCAGCCAAGGGACTAGCGGGGCCGACAATGAGCAGTTCTTC.

This clone was seen only a few times. This rearrangement joins TRBV4-3 to TRBJ1-5, with D tentatively TRBD1 (5 bases). CDR3 length equals 15 residues. Germline CDR1 is LGHNA and CDR2 is YSLEER. V was shortened by 0 bases and J by 5 bases, with 11 bases between the two germline ends. The CDR3 DNA sequence: TGCGCCAGCAGCCAAGATTCAGGGCGGGATCAGCCCCAGCATTTT. It encodes CASSQDSGRDQPQHF.

This chain connects TRBV5-6 to TRBJ2-7; 8 bases are shared with TRBD2. The germline V gene encodes CDR1 SGHDT and CDR2 YYEEEE. Unmatched junction bases numbered 6, after V lost 1 base and J lost 3 bases. The CDR3 runs 15 residues. CDR3 region: CASSLRLAGGYEQYF. For the CDR3, the DNA is TGTGCCAGCAGCTTGAGGCTAGCGGGTGGCTACGAGCAGTACTTC. Together with reference TRBV5-6 and TRBJ2-7, the CDR3 gives the full variable domain: DAGVTQSPTHLIKTRGQQVTLRCSPKSGHDTVSWYQQALGQGPQFIFQYYEEEERQRGNFPDRFSGHQFPNYSSELNVNALLLGDSALYLCASSLRLAGGYEQYFGPGTRLTVT.

V is TRBV5-6 and J is TRBJ2-1; 10 bases are a match to TRBD1. The CDR3 has 15 residues. The V gene end was trimmed by 1 base and the J gene end by 9 bases; junction bases not matched to a gene: 7. In germline, CDR1 is SGHDT, CDR2 YYEEEE. The CDR3 DNA reads TGTGCCAGCAGCTTGAGGGACAGGGGACAGGGTGAGCAGTTCTTC. Encoded protein: CASSLRDRGQGEQFF.

The chain has TRBV9 and TRBJ2-2, with unresolved D. The CDR3 loop spans 13 amino acids. From germline, CDR1 is SGDLS and CDR2 YYNGEE. Trimming took 1 base from V and 8 from J, leaving 9 bases between them. CDR3 region: CASSVTNTGELFF. CDR3 DNA sequence: TGTGCCAGCAGCGTAACGAATACGGGGGAGCTGTTTTTT.

The V gene is TRBV23-1, the J gene TRBJ2-5; maybe TRBD1 (6 bases). TRBV23-1 is noted as an ORF with a role that remains uncertain. CDR3 length: 14 amino acids. V lost 9 bases to trimming and J lost 4 bases, with 18 bases between them. The CDR3 DNA is TGCGCCAGTGCTATTGGACAGCCAAGAGAGACCCAGTACTTC. Translated, it gives CASAIGQPRETQYF.

This clone was seen only a few times. This rearrangement joins TRBV7-8 to TRBJ2-7, with 8 bases aligning to TRBD2. This CDR3 spans 15 amino acids. The V gene end was trimmed by 8 bases and the J gene end by 5 bases; junction bases not matched to a gene: 14. CDR1 is SGHVS, CDR2 FQNEAQ, per germline. CDR3 DNA sequence: TGTGCCAGCCGGGAGTGGACTAGCCCTTTGGACGAGCAGTACTTC. It encodes CASREWTSPLDEQYF.

This clone was detected ten times or more. Different DNA sequences within this sample yield the same CDR3. This rearrangement joins TRBV2 to TRBJ2-1; TRBD2 matches at 9 bases. Germline-derived CDR1 and CDR2 are SNHLY and FYNNEI. The V gene end was trimmed by 9 bases and the J gene end by 6 bases; junction bases not matched to a gene: 9. The CDR3 covers 14 residues. The DNA for the CDR3 is TGTGCCAGTCGTAGGGCGGGGGGGCCCAATGAGCAGTTCTTC. Protein product: CASRRAGGPNEQFF.

This clone turned up a few times. The rearrangement uses TRBV7-8 and TRBJ2-1; the match to TRBD2 covers 8 bases. V was clipped by 6 bases and J by 0 bases; unmatched bases: 7. Germline CDR1 reads SGHVS; CDR2 reads FQNEAQ. There are 16 residues in the CDR3. The CDR3 sequence is CASSSSGGYSYNEQFF. In DNA, the CDR3 is TGTGCCAGCAGTTCAAGCGGGGGCTACTCCTACAATGAGCAGTTCTTC.

The chain has TRBV30 and TRBJ2-7; D possibly matches TRBD1 or TRBD2 (5 bases each). This CDR3 has 13 residues. The V end lost 5 bases, the J end lost 3 bases, and 14 bases lay between the germline ends. The germline gives CDR1 GTSNPN, CDR2 SVGIG (reference sequence). This chain's CDR3 is CAWSRDGLYEQYF. The CDR3, as DNA: TGTGCCTGGTCGAGGGACGGACTCTACGAGCAGTACTTC. The full variable domain, in which reference TRBV30 and TRBJ2-7 provide the parts outside the CDR3, is SQTIHQWPATLVQPVGSPLSLECTVEGTSNPNLYWYRQAAGRGLQLLFYSVGIGQISSEVPQNLSASRPQDRQFILSSKKLLLSDSGFYLCAWSRDGLYEQYFGPGTRLTVT.

The chain has TRBV9 and TRBJ2-3; 8 bases are shared with TRBD2. Germline CDR1 reads SGDLS; CDR2 reads YYNGEE. V lost 0 bases to trimming and J lost 0 bases; unmatched junction nucleotides: 12. This CDR3 region has 19 residues. CDR3 amino acids: CASSVAIASGYTSTDTQYF. CDR3 coding DNA: TGTGCCAGCAGCGTAGCCATTGCTAGCGGGTACACTAGCACAGATACGCAGTATTTT.

The chain recombines TRBV29-1 with TRBJ2-7; 9 bases fit TRBD1. Germline lookup yields CDR1 SQVTM and CDR2 ANQGSEA. Losses at the gene ends were 7 bases for V and 0 bases for J; bases not matched to a gene: 4. The CDR3 covers 13 residues. The CDR3 protein is CSARDRDSYEQYF. CDR3 coding DNA: TGCAGCGCGAGGGACAGGGACTCCTACGAGCAGTACTTC.